Following are 5 T cell receptor beta chains from one sample sequenced in a study of tumor-infiltrating lymphocytes in localized non-small cell lung cancer. Here immunoSEQ multiplex PCR was the method, and the copy in TCRdb shows in-frame clones only, minus some. Counted here are about 24,000 clones, approximately 59% occurring once; the ten biggest clones make up approximately 5.4%. The specimen was lung tumor tissue. Receptors were obtained from a human donor with non-small cell lung cancer.

There are a few counts of this clone. This chain uses TRBV4-1 with TRBJ2-7; no clear D gene. V was shortened by 1 base and J by 0 bases, with 4 bases between the two germline ends. The CDR3 has 13 residues. Germline lookup yields CDR1 MGHRA and CDR2 YSYEKL. DNA for the CDR3: TGCGCCAGCAGCCAAGGGGACTCCTACGAGCAGTACTTC. Protein: CASSQGDSYEQYF.

The gene calls are TRBV5-4 and TRBJ2-6; the D is unclear. V was pared by 1 base and J by 1 base, with 9 bases between. The CDR3 has 16 residues. Germline V gene lookup returns CDR1 SGHNT and CDR2 YYREEE (reference sequence). The CDR3 sequence: CASSLRAGSGANVLTF. CDR3 DNA: TGTGCCAGCAGCTTGAGGGCTGGGTCTGGGGCCAACGTCCTGACTTTC.

The genes are TRBV28 and TRBJ2-7, with 7 nucleotides matching TRBD2. The V segment lost 5 bases and the J segment 6 bases; nucleotides outside the gene matches: 16. Germline CDR1 reads MDHEN; CDR2 reads SYDVKM. CDR3 length equals 16 residues. The CDR3 sequence: CASSTFLGGRDGEQYF. CDR3 DNA sequence: TGTGCCAGCAGTACCTTTCTGGGCGGGAGAGACGGCGAGCAGTACTTC.

This clone was found a few times. The V call is TRBV9, the J call TRBJ2-3, with 8 bases identical to TRBD2. There are 16 residues in the CDR3. Trimming removed 3 bases from V and 1 base from J; junction bases left unmatched: 7. Germline V CDR1 and CDR2: SGDLS, YYNGEE. The CDR3 coding sequence is TGTGCCAGCAGCGCGGGGGGGGACTCGCGCACAGATACGCAGTATTTT. Protein sequence: CASSAGGDSRTDTQYF.

This rearrangement joins TRBV7-9 to TRBJ1-1; tentative D call: TRBD1 (5 bases). The CDR3 is made up of 14 amino acids. The germline V and J ends were trimmed by 1 base and 6 bases, with 12 bases remaining between them. Germline lookup yields CDR1 SEHNR and CDR2 FQNEAQ (reference sequence). The CDR3 loop reads CASSLVGGGAEAFF. DNA of the CDR3: TGTGCCAGCAGCTTAGTCGGGGGTGGGGCTGAAGCTTTCTTT.